The next 8 T cell receptor beta chains were all read from a single sample in a study of siplizumab effects on memory and regulatory T cells. This table comes from immunoSEQ multiplex PCR, and its TCRdb copy is limited to in-frame clones, with some not included. There are about 72,000 clones in the sample; roughly 89% occur only once, and approximately 29% lies in the top ten. Sequenced sample: CD8+ T cells sorted from blood. The receptor source for this set is a human donor in good health.

The V call is TRBV30, the J call TRBJ1-1; D unclear. In germline, CDR1 is GTSNPN, CDR2 SVGIG (reference sequence). This CDR3 spans 12 amino acids. V was cut by 3 bases and J by 3 bases, with 8 bases left in between. CDR3: CAWSIFYTEAFF. CDR3 DNA: TGTGCCTGGAGCATATTTTACACTGAAGCTTTCTTT. Together with reference TRBV30 and TRBJ1-1, the CDR3 gives the full variable domain: SQTIHQWPATLVQPVGSPLSLECTVEGTSNPNLYWYRQAAGRGLQLLFYSVGIGQISSEVPQNLSASRPQDRQFILSSKKLLLSDSGFYLCAWSIFYTEAFFGQGTRLTVV.

The chain carries TRBV15 and TRBJ1-3, with D uncertain. With 0 bases removed from V and 4 bases from J, the gap between germline ends came to 19 bases. Germline CDR1 reads LNHNV; CDR2 reads YYDKDF (reference sequence). This CDR3 is 18 amino acids long. As DNA, the CDR3 is TGTGCCACCAGCAGAGAAAACCTTAGACAAGGGCTCGGAAACACCATATATTTT. It codes for CATSRENLRQGLGNTIYF.

The genes are TRBV6-5 and TRBJ2-7; D not resolved. The V and J ends lost 7 bases and 3 bases respectively, with 7 bases between them. This CDR3 spans 11 amino acids. CDR1 is MNHEY and CDR2 is SVGAGI in the germline V gene. This CDR3 is CASTYLYEQYF. DNA of the CDR3: TGTGCCAGCACCTACCTCTACGAGCAGTACTTC.

V gene TRBV9 combines with J gene TRBJ1-1; D is perhaps TRBD1 (5 bases). V lost 2 bases and J lost 4, with 12 bases in between. The germline CDR1 and CDR2 sequences are SGDLS and YYNGEE. CDR3 size: 14 residues. The CDR3 spells CASSVSIGATEAFF. The CDR3 region has the DNA TGTGCCAGCAGCGTTTCAATCGGGGCCACTGAAGCTTTCTTT.

CDR3 in amino acids: CASSLVWGNTEAFF. The CDR3 DNA reads as TGTGCCAGCAGTTTAGTATGGGGGAACACTGAAGCTTTCTTT. This chain connects TRBV27 to TRBJ1-1, with unresolved D. CDR1 and CDR2 from the germline V gene are MNHEY and SMNVEV (reference sequence). This CDR3 comprises 14 residues. V lost 2 bases, J lost 1 base, and 8 bases lay in between.

This rearrangement joins TRBV4-1 to TRBJ2-7; D remains ambiguous. The CDR3 spans 13 residues. CDR1 is MGHRA, CDR2 YSYEKL, per germline. Trimming shortened V by 5 bases and J by 0 bases, and 8 bases separated the two germline ends. CDR3 sequence reads: CASSSGNSYEQYF. The CDR3 DNA sequence: TGCGCCAGCAGCTCAGGCAACTCCTACGAGCAGTACTTC.

This sequence joins TRBV7-9 and TRBJ2-5, with D perhaps matching TRBD1 (6 bases). CDR3 length: 14 residues. Germline loops: CDR1 SEHNR, CDR2 FQNEAQ (reference sequence). V shed 5 bases and J shed 4 bases, with 14 bases lying between them. The CDR3 DNA sequence: TGTGCCAGCAGCCTACAGGGACACAGAGAGACCCAGTACTTC. This gives the protein CASSLQGHRETQYF.

The chain combines TRBV6-5 with TRBJ2-5; D is possibly TRBD1 (6 bases). This CDR3 has 14 residues. Trimming stripped 2 bases from V and 4 bases from J, with 11 bases between. Germline V gene lookup returns CDR1 MNHEY and CDR2 SVGAGI. CDR3 protein: CASSYRQVLETQYF. Written as DNA, the CDR3 is TGTGCCAGCAGTTACCGACAGGTTTTAGAGACCCAGTACTTC.